This is a list of T cell receptor beta chains from one sample in a study of blood T cell repertoires in COVID-19. Assay used: immunoSEQ multiplex PCR; TCRdb lists only in-frame clones, some missing. The data show 100,000 or so clones, with just under 85% seen just once and approximately 12% held by the top ten. The specimen sequenced was peripheral blood. All receptors come from a woman in her 70s with active or convalescent COVID-19. Both conserved end residues are part of each CDR3. The D gene is left open where the match is weak. Not all rows give a size; the values are once, few, many and, for expanded clones, a class.

cdr3_nt cdr3_aa j_call clone_size d_call v_call
TGTGCCACCAGCAGTGCACAGGGTAGGAGCAATCAGCCCCAGCATTTT CATSSAQGRSNQPQHF TRBJ1-5 NA NA TRBV15
TGTGCCAGCAGTGAATCGGTAAAACTGTTTTTT CASSESVKLFF TRBJ1-4 NA NA TRBV6-1
TGCGCCAGCAGCCAGGGTCTAAACCAGGTGGGCGAGCAGTACTTC CASSQGLNQVGEQYF TRBJ2-7 NA NA TRBV5-1
TGTGCCAGCGTCGGTAGCACGTCGGTAGATACGCAGTATTTT CASVGSTSVDTQYF TRBJ2-3 NA NA TRBV7-2
TGTGCCAGCAGCCACCGACTAGCGGGGGATACAGATACGCAGTATTTT CASSHRLAGDTDTQYF TRBJ2-3 NA TRBD2 TRBV3-1/TRBV3-2
TGTGCCAGCAGTTTCAGGCAGCTCACTGAAGCTTTCTTT CASSFRQLTEAFF TRBJ1-1 once NA TRBV12-3/TRBV12-4
TGTGCCAGCAGCGCCGATTACAGGGGCACCTTC CASSADYRGTF TRBJ1-2 few TRBD1 TRBV11-2
TGTGCCAGCGGAAGGACAGGCACATACGAGCAGTACTTC CASGRTGTYEQYF TRBJ2-7 NA TRBD1 TRBV5-5
TGCGCCAGCAGCCAAGGGGCGATCTCTGGAAACACCATATATTTT CASSQGAISGNTIYF TRBJ1-3 NA NA TRBV4-1
TGTGCCAGCAGCGTTAACAGGGGCGGCACCGGGGAGCTGTTTTTT CASSVNRGGTGELFF TRBJ2-2 NA TRBD1 TRBV2
TGTGCCAGCAGTTACTCACCTAGCGGGGGACTATACAATGAGCAGTTCTTC CASSYSPSGGLYNEQFF TRBJ2-1 NA TRBD2 TRBV6-2/TRBV6-3
TGTGCCAGCAGTGAATATTACCCGGGGGGCTACACCTTC CASSEYYPGGYTF TRBJ1-2 NA NA TRBV25-1
TGTGCCAGCAGTGACCGGGACAGCTCCTACGAGCAGTACTTC CASSDRDSSYEQYF TRBJ2-7 few TRBD1 TRBV6-4
TGTGCCAGCAGAGGACAGGGGCATGATGGCTACACCTTC CASRGQGHDGYTF TRBJ1-2 NA TRBD1 TRBV6-5
TGTGCCAGCGCCACCGTCGGAGGGCAAGGCGATCAGCCCCAGCATTTT CASATVGGQGDQPQHF TRBJ1-5 NA NA TRBV6-6
TGTGCCAGCAGCTTATCCGGTATTCAGCCCCAGCATTTT CASSLSGIQPQHF TRBJ1-5 NA NA TRBV7-2
TGTGCCAGCAAAGGGTCCGGGACACCCTCTGGAAACACCATATATTTT CASKGSGTPSGNTIYF TRBJ1-3 NA NA TRBV3-1/TRBV3-2
TGTGCCATCAGTGACGGGGTCTCTAACTATGGCTACACCTTC CAISDGVSNYGYTF TRBJ1-2 NA NA TRBV10-3
TGTGCCAGCAGCCCTAGGGGGGGGACCTACGAGCAGTACTTC CASSPRGGTYEQYF TRBJ2-7 NA NA TRBV7-2
TGTGCCACCAGCAGAAACCCGGGACAGCCAAACAATGAGCAGTTCTTC CATSRNPGQPNNEQFF TRBJ2-1 once TRBD1 TRBV15
TGTGCCAGCAGCTTGGTAGGGACAGGAGACGGAAACACCATATATTTT CASSLVGTGDGNTIYF TRBJ1-3 once TRBD1 TRBV7-2
TGTGCCATCAGTCATGGACAGGGGGCCCTTAACTCTGGAAACACCATATATTTT CAISHGQGALNSGNTIYF TRBJ1-3 NA TRBD1 TRBV10-3
TGTGCCAGCAGGATAGGAGGGGGCGGTCAGCCCCAGCATTTT CASRIGGGGQPQHF TRBJ1-5 NA TRBD1 TRBV2
TGTGCCAGCAGTTCCCCGGGGAGGGGTGAAGCTTTCTTT CASSSPGRGEAFF TRBJ1-1 NA NA TRBV28